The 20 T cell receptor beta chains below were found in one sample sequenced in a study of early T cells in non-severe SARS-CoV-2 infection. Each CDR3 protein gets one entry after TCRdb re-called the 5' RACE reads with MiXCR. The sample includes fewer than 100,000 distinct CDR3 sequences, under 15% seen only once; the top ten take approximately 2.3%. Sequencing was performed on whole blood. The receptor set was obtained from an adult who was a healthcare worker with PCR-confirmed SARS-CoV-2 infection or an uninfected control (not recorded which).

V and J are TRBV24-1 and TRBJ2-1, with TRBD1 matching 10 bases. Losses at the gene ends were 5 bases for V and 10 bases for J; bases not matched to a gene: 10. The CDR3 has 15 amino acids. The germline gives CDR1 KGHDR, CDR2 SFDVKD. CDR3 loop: CATSVTGTGVGEQFF. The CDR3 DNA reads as TGTGCCACCAGTGTCACCGGGACAGGGGTTGGAGAGCAGTTCTTC.

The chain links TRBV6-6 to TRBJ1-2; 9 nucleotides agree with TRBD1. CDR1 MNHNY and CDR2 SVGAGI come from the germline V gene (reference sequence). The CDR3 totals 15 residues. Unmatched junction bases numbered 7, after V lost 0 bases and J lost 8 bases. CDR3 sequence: CASSYSLGQGPGYTF. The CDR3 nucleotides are TGTGCCAGCAGTTACTCGTTGGGACAGGGTCCCGGCTACACCTTC.

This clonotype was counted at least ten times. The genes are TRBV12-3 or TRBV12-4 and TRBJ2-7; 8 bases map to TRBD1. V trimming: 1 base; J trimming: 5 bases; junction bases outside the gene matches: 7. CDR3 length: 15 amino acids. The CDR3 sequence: CASSLGRGPWDEQYF. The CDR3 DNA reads TGTGCCAGCAGTTTAGGCAGGGGGCCTTGGGACGAGCAGTACTTC.

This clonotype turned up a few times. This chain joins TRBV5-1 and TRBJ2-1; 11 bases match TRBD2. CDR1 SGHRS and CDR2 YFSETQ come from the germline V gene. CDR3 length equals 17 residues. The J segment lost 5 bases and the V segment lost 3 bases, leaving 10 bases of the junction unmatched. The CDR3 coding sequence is TGCGCCAGCAGCTCGATACTAGCGGGGGAACCCAACAATGAGCAGTTCTTC. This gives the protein CASSSILAGEPNNEQFF.

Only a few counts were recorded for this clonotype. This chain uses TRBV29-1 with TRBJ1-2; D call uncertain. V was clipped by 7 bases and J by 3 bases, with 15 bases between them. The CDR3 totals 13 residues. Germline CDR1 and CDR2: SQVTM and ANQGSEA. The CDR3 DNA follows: TGCAGCGCCGGGTCGGGCAGAGACTATGGCTACACCTTC. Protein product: CSAGSGRDYGYTF.

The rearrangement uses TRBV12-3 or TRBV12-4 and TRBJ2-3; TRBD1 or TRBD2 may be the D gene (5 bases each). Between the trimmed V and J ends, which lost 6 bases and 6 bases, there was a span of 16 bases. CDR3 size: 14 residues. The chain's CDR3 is CASSRDGRGDTQYF. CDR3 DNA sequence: TGTGCCAGCAGCCGGGACGGAAGGGGCGATACGCAGTATTTT.

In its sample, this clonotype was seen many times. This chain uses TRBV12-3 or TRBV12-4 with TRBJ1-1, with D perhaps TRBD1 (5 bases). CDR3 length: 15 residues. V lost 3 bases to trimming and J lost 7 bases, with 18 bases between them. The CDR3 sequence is CASSLEGLFFREAFF. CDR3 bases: TGTGCCAGCAGTTTGGAGGGACTCTTCTTTCGTGAAGCTTTCTTT.

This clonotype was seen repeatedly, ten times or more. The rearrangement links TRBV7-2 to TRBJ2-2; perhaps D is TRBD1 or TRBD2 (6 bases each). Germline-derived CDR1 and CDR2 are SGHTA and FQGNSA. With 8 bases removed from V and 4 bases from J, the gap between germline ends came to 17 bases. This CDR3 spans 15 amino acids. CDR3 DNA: TGTGCCAGCTCCAACACGGGGGCCAGCACCGGGGAGCTGTTTTTT. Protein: CASSNTGASTGELFF. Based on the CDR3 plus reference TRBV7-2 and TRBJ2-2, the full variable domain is GAGVSQSPSNKVTEKGKDVELRCDPISGHTALYWYRQSLGQGLEFLIYFQGNSAPDKSGLPSDRFSAERTGGSVSTLTIQRTQQEDSAVYLCASSNTGASTGELFFGEGSRLTVL.

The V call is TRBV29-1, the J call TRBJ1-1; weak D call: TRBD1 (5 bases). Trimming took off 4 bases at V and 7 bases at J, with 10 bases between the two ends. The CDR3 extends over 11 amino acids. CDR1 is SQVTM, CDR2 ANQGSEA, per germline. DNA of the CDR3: TGCAGCGTTGCCCAGGGTGGTGAAGCTTTCTTT. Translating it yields CSVAQGGEAFF.

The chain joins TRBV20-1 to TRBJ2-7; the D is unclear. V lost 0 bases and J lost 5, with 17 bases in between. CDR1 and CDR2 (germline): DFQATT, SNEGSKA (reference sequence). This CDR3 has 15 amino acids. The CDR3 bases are TGCAGTGCTAGAGATGGAGCACTCGGAAGGGACGAGCAGTACTTC. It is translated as CSARDGALGRDEQYF.

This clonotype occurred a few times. The CDR3 sequence: CATSPERSRSPYNEQFF. In nucleotides, the CDR3 is TGTGCCACCAGCCCTGAACGGTCCAGGAGCCCCTACAATGAGCAGTTCTTC. The chain joins TRBV15 to TRBJ2-1; no clear D. The CDR3 consists of 17 residues. Germline CDR1 LNHNV, CDR2 YYDKDF (reference sequence). Trimming cost V 5 bases and J 2 bases, with 19 bases left between them.

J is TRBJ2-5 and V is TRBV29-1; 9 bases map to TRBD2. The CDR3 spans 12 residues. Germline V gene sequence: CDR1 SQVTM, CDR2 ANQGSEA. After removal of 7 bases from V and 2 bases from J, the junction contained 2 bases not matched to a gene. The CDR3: CSGGGAQETQYF. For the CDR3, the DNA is TGCAGCGGCGGGGGGGCACAAGAGACCCAGTACTTC.

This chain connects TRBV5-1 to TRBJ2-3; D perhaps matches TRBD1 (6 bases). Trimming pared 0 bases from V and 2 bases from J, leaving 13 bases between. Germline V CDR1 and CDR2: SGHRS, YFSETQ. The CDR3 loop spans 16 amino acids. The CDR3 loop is CASSLEGAGDTDTQYF. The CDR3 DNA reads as TGCGCCAGCAGCTTGGAAGGGGCAGGGGACACAGATACGCAGTATTTT.

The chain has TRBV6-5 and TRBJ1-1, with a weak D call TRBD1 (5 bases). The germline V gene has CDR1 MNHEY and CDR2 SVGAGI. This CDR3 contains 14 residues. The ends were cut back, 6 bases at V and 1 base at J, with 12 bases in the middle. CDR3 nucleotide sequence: TGTGCCAGCAGGGGGGGGATTAAGAACACTGAAGCTTTCTTT. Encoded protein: CASRGGIKNTEAFF.

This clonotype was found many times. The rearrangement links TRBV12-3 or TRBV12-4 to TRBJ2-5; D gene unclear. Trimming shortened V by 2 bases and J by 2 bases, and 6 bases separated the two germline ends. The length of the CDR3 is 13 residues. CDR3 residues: CASSLSVQETQYF. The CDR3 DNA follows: TGTGCCAGCAGTTTATCCGTGCAAGAGACCCAGTACTTC.

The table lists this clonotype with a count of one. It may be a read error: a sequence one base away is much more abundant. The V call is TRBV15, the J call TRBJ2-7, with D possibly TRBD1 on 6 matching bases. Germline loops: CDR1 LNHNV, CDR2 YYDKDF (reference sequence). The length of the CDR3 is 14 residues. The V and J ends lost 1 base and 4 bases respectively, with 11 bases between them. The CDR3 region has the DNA TGTGCCACCAGCAGAGCAGGGGACGAATACGAGCAGTACTTC. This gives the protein CATSRAGDEYEQYF.

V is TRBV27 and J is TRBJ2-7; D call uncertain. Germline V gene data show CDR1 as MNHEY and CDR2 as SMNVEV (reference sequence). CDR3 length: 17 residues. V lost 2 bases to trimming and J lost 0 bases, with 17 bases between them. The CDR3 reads CASSLRAQVRSSYEQYF. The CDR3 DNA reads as TGTGCCAGCAGTTTAAGGGCTCAGGTACGGAGCTCCTACGAGCAGTACTTC.

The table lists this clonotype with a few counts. Here the CDR3 DNA reads TGCAGTGCTCCCCCGGACAGGGCAGGCTACACCTTC. Encoded protein: CSAPPDRAGYTF. This sequence joins TRBV20-1 and TRBJ1-2, with 8 bases lining up with TRBD1. The CDR3 spans 12 residues. J lost 8 bases, V lost 5 bases, and 7 bases had no gene match. The germline V gene encodes CDR1 DFQATT and CDR2 SNEGSKA (reference sequence).

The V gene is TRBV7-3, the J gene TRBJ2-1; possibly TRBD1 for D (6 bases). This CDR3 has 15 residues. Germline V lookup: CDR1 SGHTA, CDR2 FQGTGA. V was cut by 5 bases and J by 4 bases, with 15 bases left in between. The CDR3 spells CASSQEPGAYNEQFF. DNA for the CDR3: TGTGCCAGCAGCCAAGAACCAGGGGCGTACAATGAGCAGTTCTTC.

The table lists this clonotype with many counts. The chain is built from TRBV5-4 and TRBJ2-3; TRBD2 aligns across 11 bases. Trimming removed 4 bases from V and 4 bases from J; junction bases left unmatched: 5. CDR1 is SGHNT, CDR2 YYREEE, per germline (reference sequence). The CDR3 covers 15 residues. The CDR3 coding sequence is TGTGCCAGCAGCCTGGGACTAGCGGAGTCAGATACGCAGTATTTT. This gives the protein CASSLGLAESDTQYF. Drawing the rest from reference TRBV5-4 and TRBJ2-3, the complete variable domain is ETGVTQSPTHLIKTRGQQVTLRCSSQSGHNTVSWYQQALGQGPQFIFQYYREEENGRGNFPPRFSGLQFPNYSSELNVNALELDDSALYLCASSLGLAESDTQYFGPGTRLTVL.